This T cell receptor (beta chain) stems from a study of cytomegalovirus exposure and HLA in healthy donors. To note about this clone: Its antigen remains unknown.

With V trimmed by 2 bases and J by 5 bases, 12 bases remained unmatched. This CDR3 has 16 residues. Germline V gene sequence: CDR1 GTSNPN, CDR2 SVGIG (reference sequence). Broader study findings: DRB1 showed the most TCR associations and HLA-C the fewest in a later analysis, as rates varied by HLA locus.

The PCR had 60 Vbeta and 13 Jbeta primers. The table came from immunoSEQ multiplex PCR; TCRdb's copy has only in-frame clones and leaves some out. The sample shows some 200,000 clones, just under 85% of them seen only once. The chain uses TRBV30 and TRBJ1-1, with 9 nucleotides matching TRBD1. Input material: PBMCs. The receptor's source is a woman aged 40-49 years in good health and CMV-seronegative. The CDR3 loop reads CAWSLPTGGRKTEAFF. The CDR3 region has the DNA TGTGCCTGGAGTCTCCCGACAGGGGGGAGGAAAACTGAAGCTTTCTTT.